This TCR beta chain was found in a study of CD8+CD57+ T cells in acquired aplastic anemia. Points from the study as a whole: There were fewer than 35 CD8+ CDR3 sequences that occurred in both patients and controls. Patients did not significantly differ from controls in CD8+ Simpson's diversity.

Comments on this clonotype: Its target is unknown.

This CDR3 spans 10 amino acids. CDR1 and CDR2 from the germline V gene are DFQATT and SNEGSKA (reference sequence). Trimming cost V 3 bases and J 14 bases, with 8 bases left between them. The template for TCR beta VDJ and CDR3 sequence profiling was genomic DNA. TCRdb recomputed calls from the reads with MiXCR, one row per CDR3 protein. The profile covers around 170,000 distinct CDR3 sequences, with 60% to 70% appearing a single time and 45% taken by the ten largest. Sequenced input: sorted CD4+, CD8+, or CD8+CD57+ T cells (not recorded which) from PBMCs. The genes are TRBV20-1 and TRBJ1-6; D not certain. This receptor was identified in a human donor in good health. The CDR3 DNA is TGCAGTGCTAGGGAGACCACCCTCCACTTT. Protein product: CSARETTLHF.